A selection of T cell receptor beta chains follows, all from one sample in a study of blood T cell repertoires in COVID-19. The data were produced by immunoSEQ multiplex PCR, yet TCRdb's version contains in-frame clones alone and is incomplete. The table shows about 230,000 clones, with roughly 80% occurring only once. The sample consisted of PBMCs or T cells enriched from blood (not recorded which). Receptors were obtained from a man between 60 and 75 years old who had recovered from COVID-19. CDR3s leave out the opening cysteine and the closing phenylalanine or tryptophan.

v_call	j_call	cdr3_aa
TRBV11-1	TRBJ1-6	ASSLDLRNSPLH
TRBV7-2	TRBJ1-6	ASSLAGQVAQGALH
TRBV7-8	TRBJ1-6	ASSLGGIRNSPLH
TRBV2	TRBJ2-2	ASSRGPNTGELF
TRBV5-1	TRBJ2-1	ASSFGRGGGVEQF
TRBV4-3	TRBJ2-2	ASSQGTGTNTGELF
TRBV7-2	TRBJ2-3	ASSLTSGGEHTQY
TRBV7-2	TRBJ1-6	ASSLGASSPLH
TRBV5-5	TRBJ1-6	ASSPDRRSSPLH
TRBV5-5	TRBJ1-5	ASSPGGGNQPQH
TRBV5-4	TRBJ2-2	ASSSSQGAIAGELF
TRBV5-4	TRBJ2-3	ASSLERRPDTQY